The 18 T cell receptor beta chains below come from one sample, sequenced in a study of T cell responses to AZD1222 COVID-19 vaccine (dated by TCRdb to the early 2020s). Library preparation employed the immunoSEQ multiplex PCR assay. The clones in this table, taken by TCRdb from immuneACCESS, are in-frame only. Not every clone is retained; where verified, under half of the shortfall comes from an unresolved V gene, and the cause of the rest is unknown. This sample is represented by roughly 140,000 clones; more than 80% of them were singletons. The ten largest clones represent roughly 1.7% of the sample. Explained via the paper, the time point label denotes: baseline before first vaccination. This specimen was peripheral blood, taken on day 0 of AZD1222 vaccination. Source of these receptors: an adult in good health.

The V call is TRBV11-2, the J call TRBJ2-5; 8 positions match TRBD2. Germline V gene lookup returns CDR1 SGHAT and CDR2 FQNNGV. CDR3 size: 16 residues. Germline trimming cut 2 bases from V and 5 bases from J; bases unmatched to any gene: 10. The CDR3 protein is CASSLYPGGPGETQYF. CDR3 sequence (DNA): TGTGCCAGCAGCTTATATCCGGGGGGGCCGGGGGAGACCCAGTACTTC.

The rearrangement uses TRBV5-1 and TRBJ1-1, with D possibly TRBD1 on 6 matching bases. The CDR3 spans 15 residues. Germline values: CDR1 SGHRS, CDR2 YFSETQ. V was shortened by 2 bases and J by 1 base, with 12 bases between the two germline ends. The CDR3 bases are TGCGCCAGCAGCTTAAGTGGGACAAAGAACACTGAAGCTTTCTTT. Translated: CASSLSGTKNTEAFF.

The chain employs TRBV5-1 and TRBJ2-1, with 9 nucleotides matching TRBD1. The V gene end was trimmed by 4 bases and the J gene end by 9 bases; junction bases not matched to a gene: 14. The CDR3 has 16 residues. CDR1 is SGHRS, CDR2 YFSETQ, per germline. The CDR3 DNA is TGCGCCAGCAGCCTCAGGGGACAGGGTCTTCCTAGTGAGCAGTTCTTC. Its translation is CASSLRGQGLPSEQFF.

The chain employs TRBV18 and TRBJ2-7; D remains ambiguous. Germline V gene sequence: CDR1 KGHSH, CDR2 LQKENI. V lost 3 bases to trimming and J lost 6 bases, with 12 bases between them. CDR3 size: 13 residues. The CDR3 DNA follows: TGTGCCAGCTCACCCGGCCAGGTCGGCGAGCAGTACTTC. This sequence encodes CASSPGQVGEQYF.

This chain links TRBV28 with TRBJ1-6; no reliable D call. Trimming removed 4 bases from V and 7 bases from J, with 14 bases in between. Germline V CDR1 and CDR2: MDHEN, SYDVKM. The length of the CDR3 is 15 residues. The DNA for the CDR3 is TGTGCCAGCAGTTCCCCTTTCGGCGGGAATTCACCCCTCCACTTT. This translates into CASSSPFGGNSPLHF.

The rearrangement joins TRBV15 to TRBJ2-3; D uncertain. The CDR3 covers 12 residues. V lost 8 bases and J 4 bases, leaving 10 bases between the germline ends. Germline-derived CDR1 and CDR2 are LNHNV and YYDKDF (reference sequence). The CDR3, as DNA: TGTGCCACCGGCCCGGTAGCAGATACGCAGTATTTT. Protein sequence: CATGPVADTQYF.

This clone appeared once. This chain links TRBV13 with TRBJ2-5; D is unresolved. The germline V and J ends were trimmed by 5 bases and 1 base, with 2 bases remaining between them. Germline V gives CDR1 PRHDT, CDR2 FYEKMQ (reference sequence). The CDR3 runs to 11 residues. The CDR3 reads CASSGQETQYF. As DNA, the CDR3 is TGTGCCAGCAGCGGCCAAGAGACCCAGTACTTC.

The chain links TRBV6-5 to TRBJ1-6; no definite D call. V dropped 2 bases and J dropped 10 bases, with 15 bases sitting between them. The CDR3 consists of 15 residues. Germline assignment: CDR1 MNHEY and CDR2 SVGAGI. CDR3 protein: CASSYIPTRESPLHF. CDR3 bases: TGTGCCAGCAGTTACATACCTACGAGAGAATCACCCCTCCACTTT.

Written as DNA, the CDR3 is TGTGCCAGCAGAAAACGGGGAGCGGGGATCGACACAGATACGCAGTATTTT. Residues: CASRKRGAGIDTDTQYF. This chain links TRBV3-1 (or the pseudogene TRBV3-2) with TRBJ2-3; TRBD2 agrees at 7 bases. The V gene end was trimmed by 6 bases and the J gene end by 2 bases; junction bases not matched to a gene: 14. Germline CDR1 and CDR2: LGHDT and YNNKEL (reference sequence). The CDR3 is 17 residues long.

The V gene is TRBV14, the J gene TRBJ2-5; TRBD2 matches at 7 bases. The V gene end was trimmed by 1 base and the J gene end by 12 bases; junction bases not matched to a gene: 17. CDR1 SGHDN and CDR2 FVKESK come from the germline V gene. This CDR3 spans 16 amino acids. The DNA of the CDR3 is TGTGCCAGCAGCCAAGTTGCGGGGGAGACCTCGGGGGTGGAGTACTTC. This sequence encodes CASSQVAGETSGVEYF.

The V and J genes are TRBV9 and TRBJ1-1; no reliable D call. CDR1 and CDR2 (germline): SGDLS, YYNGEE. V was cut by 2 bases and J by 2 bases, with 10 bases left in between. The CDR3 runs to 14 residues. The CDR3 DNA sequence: TGTGCCAGCAGCGTGCTCGGAGGTAACACTGAAGCTTTCTTT. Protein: CASSVLGGNTEAFF.

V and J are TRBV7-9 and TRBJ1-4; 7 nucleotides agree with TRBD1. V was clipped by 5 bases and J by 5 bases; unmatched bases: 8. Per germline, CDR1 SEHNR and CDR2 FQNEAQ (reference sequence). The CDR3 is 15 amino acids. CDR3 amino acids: CASSAGDSKNEKLFF. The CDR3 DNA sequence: TGTGCCAGCAGCGCCGGGGACAGCAAGAATGAAAAACTGTTTTTT.

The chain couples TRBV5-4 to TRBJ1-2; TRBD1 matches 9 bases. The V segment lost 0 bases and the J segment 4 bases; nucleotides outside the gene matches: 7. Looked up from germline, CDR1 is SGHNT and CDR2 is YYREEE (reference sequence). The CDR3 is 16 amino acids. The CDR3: CASSLGGQGIVYGYTF. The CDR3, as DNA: TGTGCCAGCAGCTTGGGAGGACAGGGGATCGTCTATGGCTACACCTTC.

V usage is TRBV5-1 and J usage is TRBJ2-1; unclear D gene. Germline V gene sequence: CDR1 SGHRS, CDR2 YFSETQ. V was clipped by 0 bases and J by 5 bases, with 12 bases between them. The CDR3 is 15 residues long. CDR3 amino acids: CASSLGFPNNNEQFF. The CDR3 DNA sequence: TGCGCCAGCAGCTTGGGGTTTCCCAATAACAATGAGCAGTTCTTC.

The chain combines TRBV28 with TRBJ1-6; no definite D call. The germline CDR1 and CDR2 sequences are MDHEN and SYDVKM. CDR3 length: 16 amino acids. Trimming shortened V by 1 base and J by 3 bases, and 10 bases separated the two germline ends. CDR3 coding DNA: TGTGCCAGCAGTTTATTGACCGCAGTCTATAATTCACCCCTCCACTTT. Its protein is CASSLLTAVYNSPLHF.

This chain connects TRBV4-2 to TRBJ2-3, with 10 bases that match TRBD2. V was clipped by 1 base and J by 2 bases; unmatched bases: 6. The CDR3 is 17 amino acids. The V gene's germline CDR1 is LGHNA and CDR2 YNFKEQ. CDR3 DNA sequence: TGTGCCAGCAGCCAAGTCGGTAGCGGGGGGATCACAGATACGCAGTATTTT. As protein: CASSQVGSGGITDTQYF.

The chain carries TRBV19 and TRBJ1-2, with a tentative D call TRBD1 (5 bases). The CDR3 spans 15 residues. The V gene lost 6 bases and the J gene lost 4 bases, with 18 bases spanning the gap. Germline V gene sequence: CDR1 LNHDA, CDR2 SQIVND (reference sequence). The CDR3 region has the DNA TGTGCCAGTAGGCTGGGGGGATTTCTGATCTATGGCTACACCTTC. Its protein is CASRLGGFLIYGYTF.

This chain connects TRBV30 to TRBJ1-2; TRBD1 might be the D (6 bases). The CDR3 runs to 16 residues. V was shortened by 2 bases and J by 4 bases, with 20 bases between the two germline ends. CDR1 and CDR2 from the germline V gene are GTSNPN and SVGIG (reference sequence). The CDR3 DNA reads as TGTGCCTGGAGTTCAGGGCCAGGGACAACGGTCTATGGCTACACCTTC. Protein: CAWSSGPGTTVYGYTF.